A selection of T cell receptor beta chains follows, all from one sample in a study of cytomegalovirus exposure and HLA in healthy donors. Sequencing used immunoSEQ multiplex PCR; TCRdb keeps in-frame clones, though not all of them. The table lists 55,000 to 65,000 clones, 90% of them singletons. Sequences were obtained from PBMCs. Receptors originate from a man between 18 and 35 years old in good health and CMV-seronegative. Each CDR3 is given with its conserved first and last residue. A D gene is named only where the DNA matches it firmly. Clone size is shown for a subset of rows, as once, few, many or a class of expanded clone.

TRBV10-3	few	-	TRBJ2-2	TGTGCCATCAGTGAGGGCACAGGCGGAACCGGGGAGCTGTTTTTT	CAISEGTGGTGELFF
TRBV7-2	-	TRBD1	TRBJ2-7	TGTGCCAGCAGCTTCGGGACAGGGACTCAAGAGCAGTACTTC	CASSFGTGTQEQYF
TRBV4-2	-	TRBD2	TRBJ2-5	TGTGCCAGCAGCCAAGATCGATTTAGCGGGAGGGCCGGGGAGACCCAGTACTTC	CASSQDRFSGRAGETQYF
TRBV2	-	-	TRBJ2-3	TGTGCCAGCAGTGGTGGCGGACACACAGATACGCAGTATTTT	CASSGGGHTDTQYF
TRBV9	-	TRBD2	TRBJ2-3	TGTGCCAGCAGCGTAGGCTTAGCGGGAGACGTTCCGCAGTATTTT	CASSVGLAGDVPQYF
TRBV4-2	-	-	TRBJ2-3	TGTGCCAGCAGCCAAGATAGTTTCGCTAGCACAGATACGCAGTATTTT	CASSQDSFASTDTQYF
TRBV30	-	-	TRBJ2-1	TGTGCCTGGGGGCCTCGGAGGGTCAATGAGCAGTTCTTC	CAWGPRRVNEQFF
TRBV7-9	-	TRBD1	TRBJ1-1	TGTGCCAGCAGCTTCGGACAGGGGGAAGCTTTCTTT	CASSFGQGEAFF
TRBV6-6	-	TRBD1	TRBJ2-5	TGTGCCAGCGCGTTACCGGGACAGGTTGAGACCCAGTACTTC	CASALPGQVETQYF
TRBV28	-	TRBD2	TRBJ2-7	TGTGCCAGCAGTTTCCTAGCGGGAGGGCCCGATAGCTCCTACGAGCAGTACTTC	CASSFLAGGPDSSYEQYF
TRBV7-9	-	-	TRBJ1-1	TGTGCCAGCAGCCGGAGGACCGCCCCGAACACTGAAGCTTTCTTT	CASSRRTAPNTEAFF
TRBV6-5	-	TRBD1	TRBJ1-4	TGTGCCAGCAGTTACTTAGGACAGGGGAATGAAAAACTGTTTTTT	CASSYLGQGNEKLFF
TRBV5-4	-	-	TRBJ1-2	TGTGCCAGCAGCCTCTTCCAGGGGTTAGACTATGGCTACACCTTC	CASSLFQGLDYGYTF
TRBV12-2	-	-	TRBJ1-1	TGTGCAAGTCGCCCCGTAATGGGACAGGGATGGAACACTGAAGCTTTCTTT	CASRPVMGQGWNTEAFF
TRBV28	few	-	TRBJ2-2	TGTGCCAGCAGTTTCCTAAACACCGGGGAGCTGTTTTTT	CASSFLNTGELFF
TRBV12-5	-	TRBD2	TRBJ2-1	TGTGCTAGTTCCTGGGGGGGAACGGCTGAGCAGTTCTTC	CASSWGGTAEQFF
TRBV27	-	TRBD2	TRBJ2-1	TGTGCCAGCAGGCCCTCTCTAGCGGGAGTAATGAATGAGCAGTTCTTC	CASRPSLAGVMNEQFF
TRBV27	-	-	TRBJ1-1	TGTGCCAGCAGTTTATCAACAGGGTCTCTCACTGAAGCTTTCTTT	CASSLSTGSLTEAFF
TRBV30	-	TRBD1	TRBJ2-1	TGTGCCTGGAAACAGGGGTATTCCAATGAGCAGTTCTTC	CAWKQGYSNEQFF
TRBV4-2	-	TRBD1	TRBJ2-7	TGTGCCAGCAGCCAATTAGACAGGGGGCTTTCCTACGAGCAGTACTTC	CASSQLDRGLSYEQYF
TRBV5-5	-	TRBD1	TRBJ2-7	TGTGCCAGCAGCTTAACAGGGGGTTTGTCCTCCTACGAGCAGTACTTC	CASSLTGGLSSYEQYF
TRBV15	-	TRBD1	TRBJ1-5	TGTGCCACCAGCCCCCGGACAGGGACGCTCAGCAATCAGCCCCAGCATTTT	CATSPRTGTLSNQPQHF
TRBV7-9	-	-	TRBJ2-3	TGTGCCAGCAGCTTAGACCCCAGGGGCCTGGGGGATACGCAGTATTTT	CASSLDPRGLGDTQYF
TRBV10-3	-	-	TRBJ2-7	TGTGCCATCAGTGCAGCCGGGGAAGGGCTTTCGTACGAGCAGTACTTC	CAISAAGEGLSYEQYF
TRBV7-2	-	TRBD2	TRBJ2-7	TGTGCCAGCAGCGCGACTAGCGGAACCTACGAGCAGTACTTC	CASSATSGTYEQYF
TRBV5-4	-	-	TRBJ1-3	TGTGCCAGCAGCTTGAAGGGAGAAAGCGGTATTGGAAACACCATATATTTT	CASSLKGESGIGNTIYF